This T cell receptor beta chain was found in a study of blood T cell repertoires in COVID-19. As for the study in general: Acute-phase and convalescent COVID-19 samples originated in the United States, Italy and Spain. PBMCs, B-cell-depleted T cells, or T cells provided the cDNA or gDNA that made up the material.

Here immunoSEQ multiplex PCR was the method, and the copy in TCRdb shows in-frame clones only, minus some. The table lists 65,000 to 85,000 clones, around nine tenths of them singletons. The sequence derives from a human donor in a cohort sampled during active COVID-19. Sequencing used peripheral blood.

The CDR3 region is CASSSLVSGYTF. Written as DNA, the CDR3 is TGTGCCAGCAGTTCTCTCGTATCTGGCTACACCTTC. V is TRBV28 and J is TRBJ1-2, with D unclear. Germline V gives CDR1 MDHEN, CDR2 SYDVKM. Trimming pared 4 bases from V and 7 bases from J, leaving 10 bases between. The CDR3 extends over 12 amino acids.